These 8 T cell receptor beta chains were sequenced from one sample in a study of patients and donors after allogeneic stem cell transplantation. TCRdb called the RT-PCR reads again in MiXCR, with one record for every CDR3 protein. The sample has about 410,000 distinct CDR3 sequences, about a sixth seen once. The sequenced sample was blood, either unsorted or a sorted T cell fraction (not recorded which). These receptors all come from a human donor who was either an allogeneic HSCT recipient or a stem cell or donor lymphocyte infusion donor (not recorded which). It is not recorded whose cells these are; they may come from a transplant donor.

The genes are TRBV29-1 and TRBJ2-7; TRBD1 matches 8 bases. Germline CDR1 reads SQVTM; CDR2 reads ANQGSEA. V shed 6 bases and J 7 bases; nucleotides not matched to a gene: 8. The CDR3 consists of 12 residues. CDR3: CSVFQGAREQYF. DNA of the CDR3: TGCAGCGTCTTCCAGGGGGCGCGGGAGCAGTACTTC.

This clonotype turned up a few times. The chain couples TRBV20-1 to TRBJ2-3; a weak D match, TRBD2 (6 bases). CDR3 length: 14 residues. Trimming cost V 8 bases and J 4 bases, with 19 bases left between them. Looked up from germline, CDR1 is DFQATT and CDR2 is SNEGSKA (reference sequence). CDR3 sequence: CSPLRAGSADTQYF. DNA for the CDR3: TGCAGTCCCCTCCGGGCGGGAAGCGCAGATACGCAGTATTTT.

This clonotype was seen more than once but under ten times. The CDR3 here is CASSSIGSSSYEQYF. CDR3 bases: TGTGCCAGCAGCTCAATCGGCAGCAGCTCCTACGAGCAGTACTTC. The chain employs TRBV5-5 and TRBJ2-7; D gene unclear. V shed 3 bases and J shed 0 bases, with 13 bases lying between them. The CDR3 runs to 15 residues. CDR1 is SGHKS, CDR2 YYEKEE, per germline (reference sequence).

This clonotype was recorded many times. The chain has TRBV5-1 and TRBJ2-2; 7 bases are shared with TRBD1. Trimming cost V 2 bases and J 6 bases; bases outside gene matches: 10. This CDR3 has 16 amino acids. Germline-derived CDR1 and CDR2 are SGHRS and YFSETQ. CDR3 loop: CASSLRQGTSAGELFF. CDR3 nucleotide sequence: TGCGCCAGCAGCTTAAGACAGGGCACCTCGGCCGGGGAGCTGTTTTTT. The full variable domain, completed using reference TRBV5-1 and TRBJ2-2, is KAGVTQTPRYLIKTRGQQVTLSCSPISGHRSVSWYQQTPGQGLQFLFEYFSETQRNKGNFPGRFSGRQFSNSRSEMNVSTLELGDSALYLCASSLRQGTSAGELFFGEGSRLTVL.

This clonotype was counted at least ten times. The chain has TRBV7-2 and TRBJ2-1; the match to TRBD2 covers 9 bases. This CDR3 comprises 16 residues. With V trimmed by 2 bases and J by 5 bases, 7 bases remained unmatched. Germline V gene data show CDR1 as SGHTA and CDR2 as FQGNSA. CDR3 coding DNA: TGTGCCAGCAGCTTACTTCTAGCGGGGCCCCACAATGAGCAGTTCTTC. Encoded protein: CASSLLLAGPHNEQFF.

There are a few counts of this clonotype. The rearrangement links TRBV24-1 to TRBJ2-7; weak D call: TRBD2 (6 bases). This CDR3 is 12 amino acids long. Germline V gives CDR1 KGHDR, CDR2 SFDVKD. Deletions cut 5 bases from V and 7 bases from J, with 11 bases between. The CDR3 here is CATSGASEEQYF. CDR3 sequence (DNA): TGTGCCACCAGTGGGGCTAGCGAAGAGCAGTACTTC.

This clonotype was counted many times. This sequence joins TRBV3-1 and TRBJ1-1, with 8 nucleotides matching TRBD1. This CDR3 is built from 13 residues. CDR1 is LGHDT, CDR2 YNNKEL, per germline (reference sequence). V was clipped by 6 bases and J by 4 bases; unmatched bases: 4. This chain's CDR3 is CASSTTGGTEAFF. The CDR3 nucleotides are TGTGCCAGCAGTACAACAGGGGGCACTGAAGCTTTCTTT.

This clonotype came up a few times. This rearrangement joins TRBV6-1 to TRBJ1-5; D is undetermined. The ends were cut back, 1 base at V and 3 bases at J, with 10 bases in the middle. Germline V gives CDR1 MNHNS, CDR2 SASEGT. The CDR3 runs 15 residues. CDR3 DNA sequence: TGTGCCAGCAGTGAAGTGGGGTACCCCAATCAGCCCCAGCATTTT. As protein: CASSEVGYPNQPQHF.